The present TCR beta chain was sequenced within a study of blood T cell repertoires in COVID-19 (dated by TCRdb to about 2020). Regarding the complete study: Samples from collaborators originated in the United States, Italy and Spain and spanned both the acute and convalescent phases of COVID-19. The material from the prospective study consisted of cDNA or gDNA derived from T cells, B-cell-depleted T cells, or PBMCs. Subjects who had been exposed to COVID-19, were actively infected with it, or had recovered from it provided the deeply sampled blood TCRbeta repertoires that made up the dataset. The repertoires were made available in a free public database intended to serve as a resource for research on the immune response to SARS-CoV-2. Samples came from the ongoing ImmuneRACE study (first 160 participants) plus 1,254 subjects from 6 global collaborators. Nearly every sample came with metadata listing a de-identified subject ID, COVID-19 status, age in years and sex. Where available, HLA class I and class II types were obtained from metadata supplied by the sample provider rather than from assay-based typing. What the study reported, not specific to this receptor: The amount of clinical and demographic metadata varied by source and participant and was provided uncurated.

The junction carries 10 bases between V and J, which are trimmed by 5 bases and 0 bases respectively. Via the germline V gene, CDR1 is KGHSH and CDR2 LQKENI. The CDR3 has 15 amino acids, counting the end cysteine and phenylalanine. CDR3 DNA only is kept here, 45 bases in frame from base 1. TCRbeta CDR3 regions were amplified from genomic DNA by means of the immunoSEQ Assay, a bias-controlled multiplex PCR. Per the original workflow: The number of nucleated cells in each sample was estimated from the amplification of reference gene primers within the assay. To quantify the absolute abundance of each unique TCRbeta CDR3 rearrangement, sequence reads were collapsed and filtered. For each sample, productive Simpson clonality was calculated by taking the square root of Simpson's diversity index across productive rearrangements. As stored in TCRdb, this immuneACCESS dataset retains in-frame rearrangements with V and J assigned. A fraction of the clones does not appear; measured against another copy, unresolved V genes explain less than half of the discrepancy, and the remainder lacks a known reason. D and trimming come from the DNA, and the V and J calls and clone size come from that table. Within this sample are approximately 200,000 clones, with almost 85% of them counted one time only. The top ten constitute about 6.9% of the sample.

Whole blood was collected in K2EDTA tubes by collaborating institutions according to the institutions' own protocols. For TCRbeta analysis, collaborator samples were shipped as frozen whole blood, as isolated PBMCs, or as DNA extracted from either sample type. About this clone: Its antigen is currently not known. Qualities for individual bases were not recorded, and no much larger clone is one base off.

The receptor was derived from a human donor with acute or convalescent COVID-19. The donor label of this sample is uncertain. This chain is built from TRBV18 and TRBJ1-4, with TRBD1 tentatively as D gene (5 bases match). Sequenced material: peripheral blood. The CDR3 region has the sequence CASSEGGATNEKLFF. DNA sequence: TGTGCCAGCTCAGAAGGAGGGGCAACTAATGAAAAACTGTTTTTT. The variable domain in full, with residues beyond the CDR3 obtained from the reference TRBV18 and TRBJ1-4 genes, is NAGVMQNPRHLVRRRGQEARLRCSPMKGHSHVYWYRQLPEEGLKFMVYLQKENIIDESGMPKERFSAEFPKEGPSILRIQQVVRGDSAAYFCASSEGGATNEKLFFGSGTQLSVL.